The T cell receptor (beta chain) described here comes from a study of blood T cell repertoires in COVID-19. About the study: Material from acute and convalescent COVID-19 was sourced from the United States, Italy and Spain.

CDR3 length equals 15 residues. CDR1 and CDR2 from the germline V gene are LNHDA and SQIVND (reference sequence). Germline trimming cut 3 bases from V and 6 bases from J; bases unmatched to any gene: 6. Original data processing: Amplification from reference gene primers served as the basis for estimated nucleated cell counts. Assay used: immunoSEQ multiplex PCR; TCRdb lists only in-frame clones, some missing. V and J calls plus clone size are reproduced from that table; the DNA served to infer D and trimming. The table includes about 15,000 clones, 84% detected once. The chain couples TRBV19 to TRBJ2-7; TRBD2 matches at 12 bases. This TCR was recovered from a woman aged 50 to 65 with active or convalescent COVID-19. What was sequenced was peripheral blood. CDR3 nucleotides: TGTGCCAGTAGTATGAGGCTAGCGGGAGGGGCCGAGCAGTACTTC. This codes for CASSMRLAGGAEQYF.